This T cell receptor (beta chain) was captured in a study of graft-versus-host responses after intestinal transplantation. Study summary: Grafts were multivisceral, liver-intestinal, or isolated intestinal. Every recipient had anti-thymocyte globulin induction and 2 to 4 years of tacrolimus plus steroids.

CDR3 size: 15 residues. Per germline, CDR1 SGDLS and CDR2 YYNGEE. Trimming removed 0 bases from V and 4 bases from J, with 10 bases in between. The data were produced by immunoSEQ multiplex PCR, yet TCRdb's version contains in-frame clones alone and is incomplete. In the table there are around 100,000 clones, 80% to 95% of which are singletons. Comment on this clone: Its antigen is undetermined.

This TCR was sampled from a human donor who received an intestinal transplant. The V and J genes are TRBV9 and TRBJ2-2; unclear D gene. Here the sequenced sample was unstimulated CD8+ T cells sorted from spleen or lymph node cells, taken before intestinal transplant. CDR3 residues: CASSVEGSPTGELFF. The CDR3 DNA follows: TGTGCCAGCAGCGTAGAGGGCAGTCCCACCGGGGAGCTGTTTTTT.